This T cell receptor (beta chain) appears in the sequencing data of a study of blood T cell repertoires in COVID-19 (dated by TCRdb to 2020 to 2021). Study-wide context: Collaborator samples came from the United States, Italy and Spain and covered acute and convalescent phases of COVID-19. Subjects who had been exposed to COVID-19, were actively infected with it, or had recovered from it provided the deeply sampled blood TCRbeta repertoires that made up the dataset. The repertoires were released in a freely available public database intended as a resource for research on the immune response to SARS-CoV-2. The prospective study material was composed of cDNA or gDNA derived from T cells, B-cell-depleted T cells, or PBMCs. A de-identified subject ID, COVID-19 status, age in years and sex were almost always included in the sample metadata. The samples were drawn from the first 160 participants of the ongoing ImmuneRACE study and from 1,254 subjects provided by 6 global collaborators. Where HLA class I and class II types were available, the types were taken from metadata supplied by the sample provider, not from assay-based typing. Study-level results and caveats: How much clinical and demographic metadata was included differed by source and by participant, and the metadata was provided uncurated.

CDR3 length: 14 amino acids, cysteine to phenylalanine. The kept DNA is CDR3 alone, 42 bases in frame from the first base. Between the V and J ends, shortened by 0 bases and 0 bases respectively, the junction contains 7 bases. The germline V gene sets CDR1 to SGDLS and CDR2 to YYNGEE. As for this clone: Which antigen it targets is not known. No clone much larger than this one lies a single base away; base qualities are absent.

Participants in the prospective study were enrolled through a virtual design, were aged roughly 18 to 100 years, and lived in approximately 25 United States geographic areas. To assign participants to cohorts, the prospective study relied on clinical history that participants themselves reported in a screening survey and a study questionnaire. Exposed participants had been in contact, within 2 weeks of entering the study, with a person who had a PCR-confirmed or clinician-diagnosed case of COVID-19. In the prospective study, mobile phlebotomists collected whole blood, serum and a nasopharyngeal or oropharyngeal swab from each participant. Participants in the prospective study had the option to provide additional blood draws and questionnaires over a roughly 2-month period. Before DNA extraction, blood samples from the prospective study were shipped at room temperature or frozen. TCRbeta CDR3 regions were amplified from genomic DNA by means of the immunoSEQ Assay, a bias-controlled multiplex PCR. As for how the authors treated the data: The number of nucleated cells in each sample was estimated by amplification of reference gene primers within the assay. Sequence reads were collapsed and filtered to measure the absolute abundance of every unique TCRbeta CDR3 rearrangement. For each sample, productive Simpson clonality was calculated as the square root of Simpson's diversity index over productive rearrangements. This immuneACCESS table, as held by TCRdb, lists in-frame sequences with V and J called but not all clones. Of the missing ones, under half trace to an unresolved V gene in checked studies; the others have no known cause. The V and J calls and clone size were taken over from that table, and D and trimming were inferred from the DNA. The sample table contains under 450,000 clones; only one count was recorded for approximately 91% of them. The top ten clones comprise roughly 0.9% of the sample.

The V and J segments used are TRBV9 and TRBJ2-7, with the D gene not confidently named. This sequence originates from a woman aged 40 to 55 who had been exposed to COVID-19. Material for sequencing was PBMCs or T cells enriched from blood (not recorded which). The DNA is TGTGCCAGCAGCGTAGACATTTTCTCCTACGAGCAGTACTTC. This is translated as CASSVDIFSYEQYF.